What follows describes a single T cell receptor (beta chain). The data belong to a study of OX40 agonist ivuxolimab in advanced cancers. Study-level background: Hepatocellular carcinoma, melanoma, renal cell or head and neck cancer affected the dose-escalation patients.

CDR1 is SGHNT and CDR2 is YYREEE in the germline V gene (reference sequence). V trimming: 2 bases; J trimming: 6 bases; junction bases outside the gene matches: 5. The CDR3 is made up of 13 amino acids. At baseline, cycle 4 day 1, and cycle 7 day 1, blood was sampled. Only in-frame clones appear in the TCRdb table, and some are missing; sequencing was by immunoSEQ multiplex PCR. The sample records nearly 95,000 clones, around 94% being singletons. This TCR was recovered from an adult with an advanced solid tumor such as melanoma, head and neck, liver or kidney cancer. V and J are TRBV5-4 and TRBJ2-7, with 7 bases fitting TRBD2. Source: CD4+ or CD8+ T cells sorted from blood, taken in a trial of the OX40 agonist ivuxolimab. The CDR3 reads CASSFEGGPEQYF. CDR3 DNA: TGTGCCAGCAGCTTCGAGGGAGGGCCCGAGCAGTACTTC.